This T cell receptor (beta chain) was sequenced during a study of shared clonotypes between healthy human individuals. Study-wide points: Memory subsets generally showed lower estimated richness than naive subsets.

The V end lost 6 bases, the J end lost 0 bases, and 9 bases lay between the germline ends. This CDR3 region has 12 residues. The germline gives CDR1 SQVTM, CDR2 ANQGSEA. Comments on this clone: Its target is not known.

The investigators split CD4+ cells into a CD45RA+ naive subset and a CD45RA-negative memory subset. The test was conducted at deep level. Per the original methods: Because ImmunoSEQ provided only junction sequences with no quality scores, the filtering differed. Using immunoSEQ multiplex PCR, the repertoire was profiled, and TCRdb retains in-frame clones only, with some absent. V, J and clone size derive from that table, while D and trimming were established from the DNA sequence. The sample consists of 650,000 to 800,000 clones, 72% of them appearing once. Material: memory CD4+ T cells sorted from blood. Subset noted: CD45RA-negative fraction. The V and J genes are TRBV29-1 and TRBJ2-7, with D perhaps TRBD2 (5 bases). This receptor was taken from a woman in her 30s in good health. The DNA of the CDR3 is TGCAGCGTGCAAGGGAGCTCCTACGAGCAGTACTTC. Its protein is CSVQGSSYEQYF.